A single sample gave rise to the 10 T cell receptor beta chains below, sequenced in a study of shared clonotypes between healthy human individuals. Sequencing used immunoSEQ multiplex PCR; TCRdb keeps in-frame clones, though not all of them. In the table there are 550,000 to 750,000 clones, about 95% of which are singletons. CD45RO-negative, CCR7-positively selected cells formed the naive CD8 fraction, excluding terminally differentiated effector memory CD45RA+ cells. Source material: naive CD8+ T cells sorted from blood. The receptors derive from a young woman in good health.

The chain recombines TRBV10-2 with TRBJ2-1; D is possibly TRBD2 (6 bases). This CDR3 contains 11 residues. Germline lookup yields CDR1 WSHSY and CDR2 SAAADI. Trimming stripped 7 bases from V and 9 bases from J, with 10 bases between. The CDR3 DNA follows: TGCGCCAGCAAACTAGCCGGTGAGCAGTTCTTC. Translation: CASKLAGEQFF.

V and J are TRBV4-2 and TRBJ2-1; TRBD2 matches 10 bases. CDR1 and CDR2 (germline): LGHNA, YNFKEQ. The CDR3 runs 16 residues. Unmatched junction bases numbered 10, after V lost 3 bases and J lost 8 bases. This CDR3 is CASSQESGRASDEQFF. CDR3 DNA: TGTGCCAGCAGCCAGGAAAGCGGGAGGGCCTCGGATGAGCAGTTCTTC.

V and J are TRBV4-1 and TRBJ2-7, with D possibly TRBD2 on 6 matching bases. V shed 3 bases and J shed 0 bases, with 12 bases lying between them. In germline, CDR1 is MGHRA, CDR2 YSYEKL. This CDR3 spans 15 amino acids. The CDR3 DNA sequence: TGCGCCAGCAGCCAGGGGACTTTAAGCTCCTACGAGCAGTACTTC. As protein: CASSQGTLSSYEQYF.

V usage is TRBV27 and J usage is TRBJ2-3; TRBD2 agrees at 10 bases. This CDR3 is 15 amino acids long. Trimming at V came to 6 bases and at J to 6 bases, leaving 9 bases not matched to a gene. Germline V lookup: CDR1 MNHEY, CDR2 SMNVEV (reference sequence). The CDR3 here is CASRVAGGSRDTQYF. In DNA, the CDR3 is TGTGCCAGCAGGGTAGCGGGAGGCTCGCGGGATACGCAGTATTTT.

The V gene is TRBV27, the J gene TRBJ1-3; D possibly corresponds to TRBD1 (5 bases). From germline, CDR1 is MNHEY and CDR2 SMNVEV (reference sequence). Trimming shortened V by 3 bases and J by 1 base, and 10 bases separated the two germline ends. The CDR3 consists of 15 residues. The CDR3 is CASSLIRASGNTIYF. The DNA for the CDR3 is TGTGCCAGCAGTTTGATCAGGGCATCTGGAAACACCATATATTTT.

J is TRBJ1-2 and V is TRBV6-5; D is ambiguous. CDR3 size: 16 residues. Trimming removed 2 bases from V and 0 bases from J, with 13 bases in between. Germline V gene data show CDR1 as MNHEY and CDR2 as SVGAGI. The DNA for the CDR3 is TGTGCCAGCAGTTACAAGTCAAGGCTTCCTAACTATGGCTACACCTTC. It yields the protein CASSYKSRLPNYGYTF.

This clone came up once. J is TRBJ2-7 and V is TRBV29-1, with D possibly being TRBD1 (5 bases). Trimming took 4 bases from V and 2 from J, leaving 12 bases between them. CDR3 length equals 13 residues. From germline, CDR1 is SQVTM and CDR2 ANQGSEA. CDR3 in amino acids: CSVVTAKAYEQYF. The CDR3, as DNA: TGCAGCGTTGTGACAGCTAAGGCCTACGAGCAGTACTTC.

The chain links TRBV4-1 to TRBJ2-5, with a possible D match to TRBD1 (5 bases). V dropped 4 bases and J dropped 3 bases, with 24 bases sitting between them. The CDR3 extends over 18 amino acids. The germline CDR1 and CDR2 sequences are MGHRA and YSYEKL. The chain's CDR3 is CASSPGPSGVGPKETQYF. The CDR3 nucleotides read TGCGCCAGCAGCCCCGGCCCCTCAGGCGTGGGGCCAAAAGAGACCCAGTACTTC.

This chain links TRBV11-2 with TRBJ2-5; D uncertain. The V and J ends lost 5 bases and 2 bases respectively, with 12 bases between them. Germline V lookup: CDR1 SGHAT, CDR2 FQNNGV. The CDR3 consists of 14 residues. The CDR3 nucleotides are TGTGCCAGCAGCCTCGAGCAAGGGCAAGAGACCCAGTACTTC. Translated: CASSLEQGQETQYF.

The rearrangement joins TRBV5-1 to TRBJ2-2; D remains ambiguous. This CDR3 has 11 residues. The germline V gene has CDR1 SGHRS and CDR2 YFSETQ. The ends were cut back, 6 bases at V and 6 bases at J, with 6 bases in the middle. CDR3 region: CASIGSGELFF. CDR3 DNA sequence: TGCGCCAGCATAGGGTCCGGGGAGCTGTTTTTT.